Shown below are 32 T cell receptor beta chains from a single sample sequenced in a study of T cell responses to AZD1222 COVID-19 vaccine. The protocol was immunoSEQ multiplex PCR, while the TCRdb copy is restricted to in-frame clones and leaves out a portion. The sample shows 100,000 to 150,000 clones, approximately 90% of them seen only once. The specimen comprised peripheral blood, sampled on day 0 of AZD1222 vaccination. Source of these receptors: an adult in good health.

V gene TRBV28 combines with J gene TRBJ2-5, with 7 positions matching TRBD1. J gave up 1 base and V 5 bases, and 7 bases lay outside the gene matches. This CDR3 spans 15 amino acids. CDR1 is MDHEN, CDR2 SYDVKM, per germline. The CDR3 coding sequence is TGTGCCAGCAGTCCGGACAGGCGCCTCCAAGAGACCCAGTACTTC. Translation gives CASSPDRRLQETQYF.

V gene TRBV5-1 combines with J gene TRBJ2-2; the match to TRBD2 covers 12 bases. The ends lost 4 bases at V and 4 bases at J; junction bases unmatched: 8. Germline V gives CDR1 SGHRS, CDR2 YFSETQ. CDR3 length: 17 amino acids. The CDR3 here is CASSPPGTSGSTGELFF. CDR3 sequence (DNA): TGCGCCAGCAGCCCCCCCGGGACTAGCGGGTCCACCGGGGAGCTGTTTTTT.

The chain combines TRBV28 with TRBJ2-7; 9 bases are shared with TRBD1. The junction had 5 bases not matched to a gene; V was cut back by 0 bases and J by 2 bases. Germline V lookup: CDR1 MDHEN, CDR2 SYDVKM. This CDR3 is built from 16 residues. CDR3 nucleotide sequence: TGTGCCAGCAGTTTATGGGGGGGACAGGGTACCTACGAGCAGTACTTC. Residues: CASSLWGGQGTYEQYF. The variable domain in full, completed from reference TRBV28 and TRBJ2-7, reads DVKVTQSSRYLVKRTGEKVFLECVQDMDHENMFWYRQDPGLGLRLIYFSYDVKMKEKGDIPEGYSVSREKKERFSLILESASTNQTSMYLCASSLWGGQGTYEQYFGPGTRLTVT.

This chain joins TRBV21-1 and TRBJ2-1; the table's D call, TRBD2, has no DNA check behind it. TRBV21-1 is a known pseudogene. The CDR3 sequence is 15 residues long. Here the CDR3 DNA reads TGTGCCAGCAGCACCGAGGAACGGTACCCAAGTGAGCAGTTCTTC. Translation gives CASSTEERYPSEQFF.

The chain recombines TRBV7-8 with TRBJ2-1; D could derive from TRBD1 or TRBD2 (6 bases each). CDR3 length: 15 residues. Per germline, CDR1 SGHVS and CDR2 FQNEAQ. V lost 4 bases, J lost 3 bases, and 13 bases lay in between. The CDR3 here is CASSSVGGLYNEQFF. In DNA form, the CDR3 reads TGTGCCAGCAGCTCGGTGGGGGGCCTCTACAATGAGCAGTTCTTC.

This chain links TRBV10-2 with TRBJ2-1, with 13 nucleotides matching TRBD2. The CDR3 is 18 amino acids. The J segment lost 5 bases and the V segment lost 4 bases, leaving 11 bases of the junction unmatched. The germline gives CDR1 WSHSY, CDR2 SAAADI. The CDR3 loop is CASSGKLAGGPRHNEQFF. CDR3 coding DNA: TGCGCCAGCAGTGGTAAACTAGCGGGAGGGCCCCGCCACAATGAGCAGTTCTTC.

The rearrangement uses TRBV6-1 and TRBJ1-4, with D uncertain. CDR3 length: 15 amino acids. CDR1 and CDR2 from the germline V gene are MNHNS and SASEGT. V lost 3 bases and J lost 0, with 8 bases in between. The CDR3 DNA sequence: TGTGCCAGCAGTGACATTGGAGCAACTAATGAAAAACTGTTTTTT. Translated, it gives CASSDIGATNEKLFF.

V gene TRBV3-1 (or the pseudogene TRBV3-2) combines with J gene TRBJ2-7; D gene ambiguous. V lost 3 bases and J lost 3, with 12 bases in between. The CDR3 has 14 residues. Per germline, CDR1 LGHDT and CDR2 YNNKEL (reference sequence). The CDR3 loop reads CASSHYDTYYEQYF. In nucleotides, the CDR3 is TGTGCCAGCAGCCATTACGACACCTACTACGAGCAGTACTTC.

The chain links TRBV5-1 to TRBJ2-2; 7 bases map to TRBD2. Germline CDR1 reads SGHRS; CDR2 reads YFSETQ. Trimming at V came to 1 base and at J to 4 bases, leaving 4 bases not matched to a gene. The CDR3 runs to 15 residues. CDR3 nucleotide sequence: TGCGCCAGCAGCTTGAGCGGGAAGGTCACCGGGGAGCTGTTTTTT. Translating gives CASSLSGKVTGELFF.

The rearrangement joins TRBV14 to TRBJ2-2, with TRBD2 identical over 9 bases. Germline assignment: CDR1 SGHDN and CDR2 FVKESK. V shed 4 bases and J 4 bases; nucleotides not matched to a gene: 13. CDR3 length: 18 residues. The CDR3 region has the DNA TGTGCCAGCAGCCCCGCCCGCCTAGCGGGGCTATTCACCGGGGAGCTGTTTTTT. The encoded protein is CASSPARLAGLFTGELFF.

J is TRBJ1-1 and V is TRBV19; 7 bases fit TRBD1. The germline V gene has CDR1 LNHDA and CDR2 SQIVND (reference sequence). This CDR3 comprises 14 residues. V was pared by 3 bases and J by 1 base, with 2 bases of the junction left unmatched. CDR3 coding DNA: TGTGCCAGTAGTATTGGGACAGAGAACACTGAAGCTTTCTTT. Residues: CASSIGTENTEAFF. The full variable domain, with the rest looked up from reference TRBV19 and TRBJ1-1, is DGGITQSPKYLFRKEGQNVTLSCEQNLNHDAMYWYRQDPGQGLRLIYYSQIVNDFQKGDIAEGYSVSREKKESFPLTVTSAQKNPTAFYLCASSIGTENTEAFFGQGTRLTVV.

This sequence joins TRBV14 and TRBJ2-5, with D tentatively TRBD2 (6 bases). This CDR3 contains 16 residues. CDR1 and CDR2 from the germline V gene are SGHDN and FVKESK. Deletions cut 1 base from V and 2 bases from J, with 14 bases between. Here the CDR3 DNA reads TGTGCCAGCAGCCAAGCTCGCCTAGCGCGACAAGAGACCCAGTACTTC. Its protein product is CASSQARLARQETQYF.

The chain carries TRBV6-1 and TRBJ2-7, with TRBD1 as a possible D gene (5 bases). Germline CDR1 reads MNHNS; CDR2 reads SASEGT. This CDR3 is 13 amino acids long. The V end lost 4 bases, the J end lost 5 bases, and 12 bases lay between the germline ends. The CDR3: CASSAPTVNEQYF. The CDR3 coding sequence is TGTGCCAGCAGTGCCCCGACAGTGAACGAGCAGTACTTC.

The chain has TRBV5-6 and TRBJ2-7; D is perhaps TRBD1 or TRBD2 (6 bases each). This CDR3 region has 12 residues. CDR1 and CDR2 from the germline V gene are SGHDT and YYEEEE. V lost 4 bases and J lost 7, with 12 bases in between. CDR3: CASSKTGREQYF. The CDR3 DNA reads as TGTGCCAGCAGCAAAACAGGGAGGGAGCAGTACTTC.

The chain couples TRBV28 to TRBJ2-1; 7 bases fit TRBD1. Trimming cost V 3 bases and J 12 bases; bases outside gene matches: 2. The CDR3 is 11 amino acids. Looked up from germline, CDR1 is MDHEN and CDR2 is SYDVKM. The CDR3 coding sequence is TGTGCCAGCAGTTTCAGGGGGTGGCAGTTCTTC. Encoded protein: CASSFRGWQFF.

The chain recombines TRBV7-9 with TRBJ2-5, with 7 bases fitting TRBD2. CDR1 and CDR2 (germline): SEHNR, FQNEAQ (reference sequence). The CDR3 has 14 amino acids. The V gene end was trimmed by 5 bases and the J gene end by 2 bases; junction bases not matched to a gene: 5. CDR3 sequence reads: CASSHSSGQETQYF. In DNA, the CDR3 is TGTGCCAGCAGCCATTCTAGCGGTCAAGAGACCCAGTACTTC.

V gene TRBV14 combines with J gene TRBJ2-1, with D hard to call. Trimming left V 2 bases short and J 0 bases short, with 14 bases between. The CDR3 is 17 amino acids. Germline V gene sequence: CDR1 SGHDN, CDR2 FVKESK. CDR3 protein: CASSQQHGASSYNEQFF. DNA for the CDR3: TGTGCCAGCAGCCAACAACACGGAGCGAGCTCCTACAATGAGCAGTTCTTC.

The chain links TRBV5-1 to TRBJ2-1, with 7 positions matching TRBD2. With V trimmed by 7 bases and J by 7 bases, 5 bases remained unmatched. This CDR3 is 12 amino acids long. Per the germline V gene, CDR1 is SGHRS and CDR2 is YFSETQ. The CDR3 loop is CASSLARNEQFF. The DNA of the CDR3 is TGCGCCAGCTCACTAGCGAGGAATGAGCAGTTCTTC.

V is TRBV18 and J is TRBJ2-6, with TRBD1 as a possible D gene (5 bases). The CDR3 runs 19 residues. CDR1 is KGHSH and CDR2 is LQKENI in the germline V gene. The V and J ends lost 3 bases and 0 bases respectively, with 18 bases between them. The CDR3 sequence: CASSPWAGNLFSGANVLTF. CDR3 sequence (DNA): TGTGCCAGCTCACCTTGGGCAGGGAACCTCTTCTCTGGGGCCAACGTCCTGACTTTC.

The CDR3 loop reads CASSESRLAGDTGELFF. In DNA form, the CDR3 reads TGCGCCAGCAGTGAGTCGAGACTAGCGGGAGACACCGGGGAGCTGTTTTTT. The chain employs TRBV10-1 and TRBJ2-2; 12 bases fit TRBD2. Germline loops: CDR1 WNHNN, CDR2 SYGVQD (reference sequence). The CDR3 has 17 amino acids. Trimming cost V 0 bases and J 3 bases; bases outside gene matches: 2.

The CDR3 sequence: CASSFGLARGDTQYF. The CDR3 DNA reads as TGTGCCAGCAGTTTTGGACTAGCCAGGGGGGATACGCAGTATTTT. V usage is TRBV27 and J usage is TRBJ2-3; maybe TRBD2 (8 bases). Trimming cost V 3 bases and J 6 bases, with 16 bases left between them. Germline V gene data show CDR1 as MNHEY and CDR2 as SMNVEV (reference sequence). The CDR3 is made up of 15 amino acids.

The chain employs TRBV28 and TRBJ1-6; D is possibly TRBD1 (5 bases). The CDR3 totals 14 residues. The V and J ends lost 10 bases and 8 bases respectively, with 18 bases between them. Germline values: CDR1 MDHEN, CDR2 SYDVKM. As DNA, the CDR3 is TGTGCCATCTGGGGGGGGGTGGACTATTCACCCCTCCACTTT. It specifies CAIWGGVDYSPLHF.

The V call is TRBV7-2, the J call TRBJ2-2; D not certain. Trimming stripped 0 bases from V and 4 bases from J, with 12 bases between. This CDR3 is built from 16 residues. Per the germline V gene, CDR1 is SGHTA and CDR2 is FQGNSA. The CDR3 spells CASSLAKGWGTGELFF. As DNA, the CDR3 is TGTGCCAGCAGCTTAGCTAAGGGTTGGGGCACCGGGGAGCTGTTTTTT.

This chain joins TRBV28 and TRBJ2-1; D is unresolved. Deletions cut 7 bases from V and 4 bases from J, with 17 bases between. The CDR3 contains 15 residues. CDR1 MDHEN and CDR2 SYDVKM come from the germline V gene. The chain's CDR3 is CASIPSGGKYNEQFF. In nucleotides, the CDR3 is TGTGCCAGCATACCATCGGGCGGAAAGTACAATGAGCAGTTCTTC.

V gene TRBV29-1 combines with J gene TRBJ2-3; no firm D call. Germline V CDR1 and CDR2: SQVTM, ANQGSEA. This CDR3 spans 12 amino acids. V was clipped by 3 bases and J by 6 bases, with 10 bases between them. The CDR3: CSVEWGGDTQYF. CDR3 bases: TGCAGCGTTGAGTGGGGTGGTGATACGCAGTATTTT.

This chain connects TRBV28 to TRBJ2-3; D may be TRBD2 (5 bases). Trimming removed 6 bases at V and 7 bases at J, with 17 bases between. The germline V gene has CDR1 MDHEN and CDR2 SYDVKM. The CDR3 has 14 residues. The CDR3 here is CASRPRRADYTQYF. Here the CDR3 DNA reads TGTGCCAGCAGACCCCGACGAGCGGACTATACGCAGTATTTT.

The rearrangement uses TRBV14 and TRBJ1-1, with 8 bases aligning to TRBD1. The CDR3 runs to 16 residues. V dropped 4 bases and J dropped 1; count of bases not matched to a gene: 8. Germline-derived CDR1 and CDR2 are SGHDN and FVKESK. The CDR3 reads CASSLGTGMGNTEAFF. Here the CDR3 DNA reads TGTGCCAGCAGCCTAGGGACAGGAATGGGGAACACTGAAGCTTTCTTT.

The chain is built from TRBV5-7 and TRBJ2-2; the match to TRBD2 covers 9 bases. TRBV5-7 qualifies as an ORF whose function is uncertain. The length of the CDR3 is 18 residues. The junction had 13 bases not matched to a gene; V was cut back by 4 bases and J by 3 bases. In DNA form, the CDR3 reads TGTGCCAGCAGCCCCCACCGCGTGATAGCGGGAGACACCGGGGAGCTGTTTTTT. As protein: CASSPHRVIAGDTGELFF.

The chain uses TRBV9 and TRBJ1-1; the D is unclear. CDR1 is SGDLS and CDR2 is YYNGEE in the germline V gene. Trimming shortened V by 0 bases and J by 1 base, and 4 bases separated the two germline ends. The CDR3 has 13 amino acids. The CDR3 loop is CASSVAPNTEAFF. In DNA, the CDR3 is TGTGCCAGCAGCGTAGCCCCGAACACTGAAGCTTTCTTT.

This rearrangement joins TRBV7-2 to TRBJ2-1; 10 bases line up with TRBD2. Germline CDR1 and CDR2: SGHTA and FQGNSA. The CDR3 extends over 16 amino acids. Losses at the gene ends were 5 bases for V and 5 bases for J; bases not matched to a gene: 9. The CDR3 protein is CASSTRLAGFHNEQFF. The CDR3 bases are TGTGCCAGCAGCACCAGACTAGCGGGTTTCCACAATGAGCAGTTCTTC.

The rearrangement links TRBV6-1 to TRBJ1-5; no reliable D call. Germline V gene lookup returns CDR1 MNHNS and CDR2 SASEGT. This CDR3 contains 15 residues. V gave up 2 bases and J gave up 3 bases, with 11 bases separating them. Here the CDR3 reads CASSESLGLNQPQHF. The CDR3 DNA is TGTGCCAGCAGTGAATCCCTAGGACTCAATCAGCCCCAGCATTTT.

The genes are TRBV7-2 and TRBJ2-2; D remains ambiguous. Germline CDR1 is SGHTA and CDR2 is FQGNSA. This CDR3 comprises 14 residues. V lost 4 bases to trimming and J lost 2 bases, with 8 bases between them. The CDR3 spells CASSSRLNTGELFF. In nucleotides, the CDR3 is TGTGCCAGCAGCTCCCGCCTTAACACCGGGGAGCTGTTTTTT.